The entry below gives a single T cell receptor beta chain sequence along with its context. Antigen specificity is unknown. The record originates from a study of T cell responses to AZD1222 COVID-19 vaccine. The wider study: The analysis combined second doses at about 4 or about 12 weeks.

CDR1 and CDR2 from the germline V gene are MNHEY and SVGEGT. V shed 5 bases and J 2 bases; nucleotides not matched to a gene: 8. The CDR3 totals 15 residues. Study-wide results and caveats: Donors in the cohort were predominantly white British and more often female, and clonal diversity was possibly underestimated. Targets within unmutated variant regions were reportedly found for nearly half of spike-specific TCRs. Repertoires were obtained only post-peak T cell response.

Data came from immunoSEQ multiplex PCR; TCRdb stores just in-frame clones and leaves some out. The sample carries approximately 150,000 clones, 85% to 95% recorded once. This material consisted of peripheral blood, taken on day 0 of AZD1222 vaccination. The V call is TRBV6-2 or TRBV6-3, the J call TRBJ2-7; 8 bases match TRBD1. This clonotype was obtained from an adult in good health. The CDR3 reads CASSQPGQVTYEQYF. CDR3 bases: TGTGCCAGCAGTCAGCCGGGACAGGTGACCTACGAGCAGTACTTC.